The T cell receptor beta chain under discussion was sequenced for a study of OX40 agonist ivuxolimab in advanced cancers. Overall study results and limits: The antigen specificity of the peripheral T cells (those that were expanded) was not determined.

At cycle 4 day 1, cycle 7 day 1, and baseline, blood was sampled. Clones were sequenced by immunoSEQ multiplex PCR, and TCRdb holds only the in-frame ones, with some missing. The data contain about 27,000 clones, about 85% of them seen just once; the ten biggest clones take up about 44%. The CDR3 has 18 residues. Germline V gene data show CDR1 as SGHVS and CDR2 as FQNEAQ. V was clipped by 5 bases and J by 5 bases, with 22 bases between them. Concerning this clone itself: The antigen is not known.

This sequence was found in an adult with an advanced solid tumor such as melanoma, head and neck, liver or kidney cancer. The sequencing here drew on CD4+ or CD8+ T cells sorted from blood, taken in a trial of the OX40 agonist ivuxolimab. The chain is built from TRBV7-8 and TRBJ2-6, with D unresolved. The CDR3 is CASSRPSYPQSRANVLTF. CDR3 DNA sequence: TGTGCCAGCAGCAGACCTAGTTACCCACAAAGTCGGGCCAACGTCCTGACTTTC.